The rows below give T cell receptor beta chains drawn from one sample of a study of blood T cell repertoires in COVID-19. Profiling relied on immunoSEQ multiplex PCR, and the TCRdb table lists in-frame clones only, not all of them. The sample contains under 300,000 clones, 70% to 85% of which appear only once. The sample consisted of peripheral blood. The receptor set was obtained from a woman aged 80 or over with active or convalescent COVID-19. CDR3s leave out the opening cysteine and the closing phenylalanine or tryptophan. Fields, in order: CDR3 protein, V gene, J gene.

CDR3 protein: ASSRQGLNEKLF; V gene: TRBV27; J gene: TRBJ1-4
CDR3 protein: AIRQGRDQPQH; V gene: TRBV10-3; J gene: TRBJ1-5
CDR3 protein: AIRGQNYGYT; V gene: TRBV10-3; J gene: TRBJ1-2
CDR3 protein: ASSLGLGRDQPQH; V gene: TRBV7-6; J gene: TRBJ1-5
CDR3 protein: ASSSRRGVMDSPLH; V gene: TRBV28; J gene: TRBJ1-6
CDR3 protein: ASSSQAGKLETQY; V gene: TRBV9; J gene: TRBJ2-5
CDR3 protein: ASSLPSGTGVGEQY; V gene: TRBV5-1; J gene: TRBJ2-7
CDR3 protein: AISDRGGSGGYQETQY; V gene: TRBV10-3; J gene: TRBJ2-5
CDR3 protein: ASSKGTAYGYT; V gene: TRBV6-2/TRBV6-3; J gene: TRBJ1-2
CDR3 protein: ATRTGASYNSPLH; V gene: TRBV27; J gene: TRBJ1-6
CDR3 protein: ASSIGTGGTNYGYT; V gene: TRBV13; J gene: TRBJ1-2
CDR3 protein: SVDSTGGWWY; V gene: TRBV29-1; J gene: TRBJ2-3
CDR3 protein: ASSHDEGAGQPQH; V gene: TRBV28; J gene: TRBJ1-5
CDR3 protein: ASSLGRGATEAF; V gene: TRBV27; J gene: TRBJ1-1
CDR3 protein: ASSIAGSGNQPQH; V gene: TRBV5-1; J gene: TRBJ1-5
CDR3 protein: ASRGLDRGETQY; V gene: TRBV5-1; J gene: TRBJ2-5
CDR3 protein: ASSQGGQGGDTQY; V gene: TRBV4-1; J gene: TRBJ2-3
CDR3 protein: ASRTGLANEQF; V gene: TRBV2; J gene: TRBJ2-1
CDR3 protein: ASSLFRERN; V gene: TRBV5-6; J gene: TRBJ2-7
CDR3 protein: ASSQFQNTEAF; V gene: TRBV3-1/TRBV3-2; J gene: TRBJ1-1
CDR3 protein: ASRATSGVQETQY; V gene: TRBV6-5; J gene: TRBJ2-5
CDR3 protein: ASSLAATRYGYT; V gene: TRBV7-2; J gene: TRBJ1-2
CDR3 protein: ASGGGNAGELF; V gene: TRBV6-6; J gene: TRBJ2-2
CDR3 protein: ASSLGQGQETQY; V gene: TRBV19; J gene: TRBJ2-5
CDR3 protein: ASHREIEDGYT; V gene: TRBV28; J gene: TRBJ1-2
CDR3 protein: ASSPGTSGVTDTQY; V gene: TRBV5-1; J gene: TRBJ2-3
CDR3 protein: ASSFGQGAGSYQETQY; V gene: TRBV7-8; J gene: TRBJ2-5
CDR3 protein: ASSVDQRDTGELF; V gene: TRBV2; J gene: TRBJ2-2
CDR3 protein: ASGAGTSYEQY; V gene: TRBV5-1; J gene: TRBJ2-7
CDR3 protein: ASRTGDYGYT; V gene: TRBV19; J gene: TRBJ1-2
CDR3 protein: ATSDVGRQPQH; V gene: TRBV24-1; J gene: TRBJ1-5
CDR3 protein: ASSVSGGTYYEQY; V gene: TRBV6-5; J gene: TRBJ2-7
CDR3 protein: ASSLETANTGELF; V gene: TRBV5-1; J gene: TRBJ2-2
CDR3 protein: ASSPSLTNTEAF; V gene: TRBV6-4; J gene: TRBJ1-1
CDR3 protein: ASKIAEAF; V gene: TRBV6-5; J gene: TRBJ1-1
CDR3 protein: ASRLTGESGNTIY; V gene: TRBV2; J gene: TRBJ1-3
CDR3 protein: ASSSGHLLTNEKLF; V gene: TRBV7-9; J gene: TRBJ1-4